The T cell receptor (beta chain) described here comes from a study of blood T cell repertoires in COVID-19. Study information: Sources were T cells, B-cell-depleted T cells, or PBMCs; the material itself was cDNA or gDNA.

Per the original methods: Quantification of nucleated cells was approximated via reference gene primer amplification. Data came from immunoSEQ multiplex PCR; TCRdb stores just in-frame clones and leaves some out. D and trimming come from the DNA, and the V and J calls and clone size come from that table. The data show about 160,000 clones, approximately 83% seen once. The CDR3 consists of 13 residues. Trimming removed 3 bases at V and 5 bases at J, with 10 bases between. CDR1 is SEHNR, CDR2 FQNEAQ, per germline (reference sequence). The TCR sequence derives from a woman of 80 years or more with active or convalescent COVID-19. The chain couples TRBV7-9 to TRBJ1-2; the D is unclear. Sequencing was performed on peripheral blood. The CDR3 DNA reads as TGTGCCAGCAGCTTCCGGGGTGGGTATGGCTACACCTTC. This encodes CASSFRGGYGYTF.